These 20 T cell receptor beta chains came from one sample sequenced in a study of STAT5B mutations in CD4+ large granular lymphocyte leukemia. The data were produced by immunoSEQ multiplex PCR, yet TCRdb's version contains in-frame clones alone and is incomplete. The sample records around 33,000 clones, roughly 88% being singletons. Sequencing was performed on CD4+ T cells from blood buffy coats. These receptors were taken from a human donor in good health.

The V and J genes are TRBV10-3 and TRBJ1-3; D unresolved. Trimming pared 6 bases from V and 2 bases from J, leaving 11 bases between. The CDR3 has 14 amino acids. In germline, CDR1 is ENHRY, CDR2 SYGVKD. The CDR3: CAISALGTGNTIYF. CDR3 bases: TGTGCCATCAGCGCCTTGGGAACTGGAAACACCATATATTTT.

This chain connects TRBV27 to TRBJ2-7; perhaps TRBD1 as D (7 bases). CDR1 is MNHEY, CDR2 SMNVEV, per germline (reference sequence). The germline V and J ends were trimmed by 6 bases and 1 base, with 16 bases remaining between them. CDR3 length equals 15 residues. The CDR3 sequence: CASSRFAGQSYEQYF. Written as DNA, the CDR3 is TGTGCCAGCAGCCGTTTCGCGGGACAGTCCTACGAGCAGTACTTC.

V usage is TRBV7-8 and J usage is TRBJ1-3; no clear D gene. Trimming cost V 3 bases and J 1 base, with 7 bases left between them. This CDR3 region has 14 residues. The germline gives CDR1 SGHVS, CDR2 FQNEAQ. Here the CDR3 reads CASSLAGSGNTIYF. The CDR3 DNA sequence: TGTGCCAGCAGCTTGGCCGGGTCTGGAAACACCATATATTTT.

The chain employs TRBV15 and TRBJ2-2, with D maybe TRBD2 (6 bases). The germline V and J ends were trimmed by 1 base and 5 bases, with 8 bases remaining between them. CDR1 and CDR2 from the germline V gene are LNHNV and YYDKDF (reference sequence). CDR3 length: 14 residues. The CDR3 nucleotides read TGTGCCACCAGCAGAGCGGGAGAGACCGGGGAGCTGTTTTTT. It translates to CATSRAGETGELFF.

This rearrangement joins TRBV7-2 to TRBJ2-3; 7 bases agree with TRBD2. The V gene end was trimmed by 10 bases and the J gene end by 2 bases; junction bases not matched to a gene: 6. Germline V lookup: CDR1 SGHTA, CDR2 FQGNSA. CDR3 length: 13 amino acids. DNA of the CDR3: TGTGCCACCGGGCGGGGGACCACAGATACGCAGTATTTT. Protein: CATGRGTTDTQYF.

The chain uses TRBV18 and TRBJ2-1; D is possibly TRBD2 (6 bases). CDR1 and CDR2 from the germline V gene are KGHSH and LQKENI. CDR3 length equals 15 residues. V dropped 0 bases and J dropped 3 bases, with 9 bases sitting between them. CDR3 amino acids: CASSPPDSGYNEQFF. The CDR3 DNA is TGTGCCAGCTCACCACCGGATAGCGGCTACAATGAGCAGTTCTTC.

The chain combines TRBV13 with TRBJ2-2; 8 bases map to TRBD2. Germline-derived CDR1 and CDR2 are PRHDT and FYEKMQ (reference sequence). This CDR3 spans 15 amino acids. The J segment lost 6 bases and the V segment lost 3 bases, leaving 6 bases of the junction unmatched. This CDR3 reads CASSFRGGRAGELFF. The DNA of the CDR3 is TGTGCCAGCAGCTTTCGGGGGGGGCGAGCCGGGGAGCTGTTTTTT. Combining the CDR3 with reference TRBV13 and TRBJ2-2 gives the whole variable domain AAGVIQSPRHLIKEKRETATLKCYPIPRHDTVYWYQQGPGQDPQFLISFYEKMQSDKGSIPDRFSAQQFSDYHSELNMSSLELGDSALYFCASSFRGGRAGELFFGEGSRLTVL.

This clone appeared once. This sequence joins TRBV6-4 and TRBJ1-4; D is unresolved. V gave up 6 bases and J gave up 0 bases, with 11 bases separating them. Germline values: CDR1 MRHNA, CDR2 SNTAGT. The CDR3 consists of 15 residues. Here the CDR3 DNA reads TGTGCCAGCAGGGCCGGACGGGCAACTAATGAAAAACTGTTTTTT. Translating it yields CASRAGRATNEKLFF.

The chain employs TRBV7-8 and TRBJ1-3, with 8 bases lining up with TRBD1. Losses at the gene ends were 6 bases for V and 7 bases for J; bases not matched to a gene: 5. The CDR3 is 13 residues long. Germline V CDR1 and CDR2: SGHVS, FQNEAQ. The CDR3 spells CASRQTGGNTIYF. The DNA for the CDR3 is TGTGCCAGCAGACAAACAGGGGGGAACACCATATATTTT.

V gene TRBV6-4 combines with J gene TRBJ2-7; 7 bases map to TRBD1. The CDR3 extends over 14 amino acids. The germline gives CDR1 MRHNA, CDR2 SNTAGT. Germline trimming cut 7 bases from V and 2 bases from J; bases unmatched to any gene: 8. In DNA, the CDR3 is TGTGCCAGCATAAACAGGGGAAGGCCCTACGAGCAGTACTTC. Residues: CASINRGRPYEQYF.

This chain joins TRBV7-9 and TRBJ2-3, with D tentatively TRBD1 (6 bases). The V end was cut by 1 base, the J end by 0 bases, with 11 bases between. Germline V gene sequence: CDR1 SEHNR, CDR2 FQNEAQ (reference sequence). This CDR3 has 16 residues. The CDR3 here is CASSLEGTLSTDTQYF. CDR3 DNA sequence: TGTGCCAGCAGCTTAGAAGGGACACTCAGCACAGATACGCAGTATTTT.

The chain recombines TRBV4-1 with TRBJ1-2; the match to TRBD1 covers 7 bases. Losses at the gene ends were 1 base for V and 0 bases for J; bases not matched to a gene: 5. CDR3 size: 16 residues. Germline V gene data show CDR1 as MGHRA and CDR2 as YSYEKL. This chain's CDR3 is CASSQGGGESNYGYTF. The CDR3 DNA reads TGCGCCAGCAGCCAAGGAGGGGGCGAATCTAACTATGGCTACACCTTC.

The chain carries TRBV6-5 and TRBJ1-2; D might be TRBD1 (6 bases). The germline V gene has CDR1 MNHEY and CDR2 SVGAGI. The CDR3 spans 13 residues. With 3 bases removed from V and 4 bases from J, the gap between germline ends came to 9 bases. CDR3 in amino acids: CASSYRGGYGYTF. DNA for the CDR3: TGTGCCAGCAGTTATCGAGGGGGCTATGGCTACACCTTC.

This CDR3 reads CASSLEAGGRSGELFF. Written as DNA, the CDR3 is TGTGCCAGCAGCCTCGAGGCGGGAGGGAGGTCCGGGGAGCTGTTTTTT. This chain links TRBV7-2 with TRBJ2-2; 9 bases are a match to TRBD2. CDR1 SGHTA and CDR2 FQGNSA come from the germline V gene. This CDR3 contains 16 residues. V dropped 5 bases and J dropped 6; count of bases not matched to a gene: 10.

This sequence joins TRBV7-2 and TRBJ2-7, with a tentative D call TRBD2 (6 bases). The CDR3 loop spans 14 amino acids. The V and J ends lost 4 bases and 4 bases respectively, with 14 bases between them. CDR1 and CDR2 (germline): SGHTA, FQGNSA. The CDR3 spells CASSSVGGIYEQYF. The CDR3 nucleotides read TGTGCCAGCAGCTCCGTGGGGGGTATATACGAGCAGTACTTC.

The count of this clone is one. J is TRBJ1-2 and V is TRBV2; D call uncertain. The CDR3 covers 13 residues. CDR1 and CDR2 from the germline V gene are SNHLY and FYNNEI. Trimming removed 3 bases at V and 0 bases at J, with 5 bases between. Here the CDR3 DNA reads TGTGCCAGCAGTGAGGCTGCTAACTATGGCTACACCTTC. Translation gives CASSEAANYGYTF.

The chain joins TRBV6-6 to TRBJ1-2; 8 positions match TRBD1. This CDR3 comprises 14 residues. The trim removed 0 bases at V and 8 bases at J, leaving 5 bases unmatched. Germline CDR1 reads MNHNY; CDR2 reads SVGAGI (reference sequence). CDR3 region: CASSYSMQGAGYTF. The CDR3 bases are TGTGCCAGCAGTTACTCGATGCAGGGGGCGGGCTACACCTTC.

This chain joins TRBV7-9 and TRBJ2-2, with D perhaps matching TRBD1 (6 bases). Trimming removed 5 bases at V and 4 bases at J, with 17 bases between. This CDR3 comprises 16 residues. The germline gives CDR1 SEHNR, CDR2 FQNEAQ (reference sequence). The CDR3 loop reads CASSTSRGTFTGELFF. The CDR3 region has the DNA TGTGCCAGCAGCACCAGTAGGGGGACCTTCACCGGGGAGCTGTTTTTT.

The rearrangement joins TRBV11-2 to TRBJ2-2; D not certain. The germline CDR1 and CDR2 sequences are SGHAT and FQNNGV. CDR3 length equals 15 residues. With 7 bases removed from V and 1 base from J, the gap between germline ends came to 13 bases. Written as DNA, the CDR3 is TGTGCCAGCACGGTTGGTTCCTGGAACACCGGGGAGCTGTTTTTT. Translated, it gives CASTVGSWNTGELFF.

The rearrangement links TRBV7-9 to TRBJ1-4; TRBD1 matches 12 bases. V was clipped by 5 bases and J by 2 bases; unmatched bases: 12. The CDR3 covers 19 residues. The germline V gene encodes CDR1 SEHNR and CDR2 FQNEAQ (reference sequence). CDR3: CASSHRDRGRRGTNEKLFF. As DNA, the CDR3 is TGTGCCAGCAGCCACCGGGACAGGGGGCGCAGGGGGACTAATGAAAAACTGTTTTTT.